These 17 T cell receptor beta chains share one sample of origin, sequenced in a study of human T cells and chemical hapten exposure. TCRdb re-called the 5' RACE reads with MiXCR, one entry per CDR3 protein. This table holds 130,000 or so distinct CDR3 sequences, approximately 4% found once. Extraction of total RNA was performed on unfractionated whole blood. The receptors were gathered from a female donor in good health.

This clonotype occurred many times. J is TRBJ2-7 and V is TRBV7-2; D possibly corresponds to TRBD1 (5 bases). Germline V CDR1 and CDR2: SGHTA, FQGNSA. This CDR3 is 14 amino acids long. V was shortened by 5 bases and J by 0 bases, with 11 bases between the two germline ends. The CDR3 DNA follows: TGTGCCAGCAGCCCCCAGGGTTTCTCCTACGAGCAGTACTTC. Translated: CASSPQGFSYEQYF.

V and J are TRBV7-9 and TRBJ1-1; D is ambiguous. CDR3 size: 14 residues. Per germline, CDR1 SEHNR and CDR2 FQNEAQ (reference sequence). Trimming took off 1 base at V and 4 bases at J, with 10 bases between the two ends. Here the CDR3 DNA reads TGTGCCAGCAGCTTAGATCTGGTTGGCACTGAAGCTTTCTTT. It codes for CASSLDLVGTEAFF. Full variable domain (remainder filled in from reference TRBV7-9 and TRBJ1-1): DTGVSQNPRHKITKRGQNVTFRCDPISEHNRLYWYRQTLGQGPEFLTYFQNEAQLEKSRLLSDRFSAERPKGSFSTLEIQRTEQGDSAMYLCASSLDLVGTEAFFGQGTRLTVV.

This clonotype was seen only a few times. This could be a read error, since a much larger clone is one nucleotide away. V and J are TRBV11-2 and TRBJ1-1; no definite D call. The CDR3 runs 11 residues. The V gene lost 8 bases and the J gene lost 7 bases, with 11 bases spanning the gap. Germline V lookup: CDR1 SGHAT, CDR2 FQNNGV. The CDR3 loop is CASGRRGEAFF. The CDR3 DNA is TGTGCCAGCGGGCGCCGGGGTGAAGCTTTCTTT.

This clonotype showed up many times. J is TRBJ1-6 and V is TRBV27; tentatively, D is TRBD1 (5 bases). V lost 5 bases to trimming and J lost 0 bases, with 14 bases between them. The CDR3 consists of 17 residues. Germline values: CDR1 MNHEY, CDR2 SMNVEV (reference sequence). DNA of the CDR3: TGTGCCAGCAGTCACCTAAGTGGGGGCTCCTATAATTCACCCCTCCACTTT. This encodes CASSHLSGGSYNSPLHF.

This clonotype was seen repeatedly, ten times or more. The rearrangement uses TRBV12-3 or TRBV12-4 and TRBJ1-2; the match to TRBD1 covers 9 bases. V was pared by 8 bases and J by 6 bases, with 13 bases of the junction left unmatched. The CDR3 runs to 15 residues. CDR3 in amino acids: CASRPTGGYWDGYTF. DNA for the CDR3: TGTGCCAGCCGGCCGACAGGGGGTTATTGGGATGGCTACACCTTC.

In this sample, this clonotype turned up many times. The chain couples TRBV18 to TRBJ2-3, with D perhaps TRBD1 (5 bases). The germline CDR1 and CDR2 sequences are KGHSH and LQKENI. This CDR3 spans 19 amino acids. Trimming removed 0 bases at V and 4 bases at J, with 23 bases between. The CDR3 loop is CASSPPRSLQGNLADTQYF. CDR3 nucleotides: TGTGCCAGCTCACCACCCCGCTCGCTGCAGGGTAATTTGGCAGATACGCAGTATTTT.

This clonotype was counted ten times or more. The chain has TRBV20-1 and TRBJ2-3; 8 bases are shared with TRBD2. V trimming: 0 bases; J trimming: 4 bases; junction bases outside the gene matches: 3. Germline V gives CDR1 DFQATT, CDR2 SNEGSKA (reference sequence). The CDR3 loop spans 14 amino acids. The CDR3 is CSARDPLAADTQYF. In DNA, the CDR3 is TGCAGTGCTAGAGATCCACTAGCGGCAGATACGCAGTATTTT.

This clonotype was detected many times. The rearrangement uses TRBV20-1 and TRBJ2-2, with D possibly TRBD2 on 5 matching bases. The germline CDR1 and CDR2 sequences are DFQATT and SNEGSKA (reference sequence). The V gene lost 1 base and the J gene lost 4 bases, with 13 bases spanning the gap. There are 15 residues in the CDR3. The CDR3 nucleotides read TGCAGTGCTAGAGTGGCGGGCTTGCTCACCGGGGAGCTGTTTTTT. This encodes CSARVAGLLTGELFF.

Comments on this clonotype: Being one base from a much bigger clone, this may be a read error. The J gene is TRBJ1-2, the V gene TRBV4-1, with D perhaps matching TRBD1 (5 bases). From germline, CDR1 is MGHRA and CDR2 YSYEKL. The CDR3 has 14 amino acids. V shed 7 bases and J shed 1 base, with 13 bases lying between them. CDR3 loop: CASTPPGVNYGYTF. The CDR3 bases are TGCGCCAGCACTCCGCCGGGGGTTAACTATGGCTACACCTTC.

This chain uses TRBV20-1 with TRBJ2-2, with 9 bases lining up with TRBD1. Losses at the gene ends were 1 base for V and 4 bases for J; bases not matched to a gene: 7. The CDR3 sequence is 16 residues long. Looked up from germline, CDR1 is DFQATT and CDR2 is SNEGSKA (reference sequence). CDR3 DNA sequence: TGCAGTGCTAGAGGAACGGGACAGGGAGGCACCGGGGAGCTGTTTTTT. It codes for CSARGTGQGGTGELFF.

This clonotype has only a few counts. The chain recombines TRBV3-1 with TRBJ1-5; D might be TRBD1 (6 bases). In germline, CDR1 is LGHDT, CDR2 YNNKEL (reference sequence). The V end was cut by 1 base, the J end by 11 bases, with 12 bases between. This CDR3 has 13 amino acids. The CDR3 spells CASSQGRGGSQHF. In DNA, the CDR3 is TGTGCCAGCAGCCAAGGCAGGGGAGGGTCCCAGCATTTT.

This clonotype was detected ten times or more. The genes are TRBV6-5 and TRBJ2-2; D is perhaps TRBD1 or TRBD2 (5 bases each). Trimming cost V 2 bases and J 2 bases, with 9 bases left between them. CDR3 length equals 15 residues. Germline V CDR1 and CDR2: MNHEY, SVGAGI. As DNA, the CDR3 is TGTGCCAGCAGTTACGGGACGGATAACACCGGGGAGCTGTTTTTT. The encoded protein is CASSYGTDNTGELFF.

Only a few counts were recorded for this clonotype. The CDR3 DNA reads as TGCAGTGCTGGGGACAGGGGACGCTATGGCTACACCTTC. This translates into CSAGDRGRYGYTF. The rearrangement uses TRBV20-1 and TRBJ1-2; 10 bases agree with TRBD1. There are 13 residues in the CDR3. With V trimmed by 5 bases and J by 4 bases, 4 bases remained unmatched. The germline V gene encodes CDR1 DFQATT and CDR2 SNEGSKA (reference sequence).

This clonotype has ten or more counts. The chain links TRBV2 to TRBJ1-1, with 10 bases aligning to TRBD1. V trimming: 6 bases; J trimming: 8 bases; junction bases outside the gene matches: 9. The CDR3 extends over 14 amino acids. The germline gives CDR1 SNHLY, CDR2 FYNNEI. The CDR3 DNA sequence: TGTGCCAGCAGGGAGGGGACAGGGGAATTCGAAGCTTTCTTT. It yields the protein CASREGTGEFEAFF.

This sequence joins TRBV5-1 and TRBJ1-6; no clear D. Germline CDR1 and CDR2: SGHRS and YFSETQ. The CDR3 contains 15 residues. V lost 0 bases to trimming and J lost 8 bases, with 12 bases between them. The CDR3 spells CASSLVWGSDSPLHF. In DNA, the CDR3 is TGCGCCAGCAGCTTGGTTTGGGGTTCGGATTCACCCCTCCACTTT.

The chain joins TRBV29-1 to TRBJ2-7; 8 positions agree with TRBD1. CDR3 length equals 12 residues. CDR1 and CDR2 (germline): SQVTM, ANQGSEA. The ends lost 7 bases at V and 3 bases at J; junction bases unmatched: 5. In DNA, the CDR3 is TGCAGCGCCGGACAGGGCTGCTACGAGCAGTACTTC. This translates into CSAGQGCYEQYF.

J is TRBJ2-3 and V is TRBV10-3; 9 nucleotides agree with TRBD1. The junction had 2 bases not matched to a gene; V was cut back by 2 bases and J by 2 bases. The CDR3 extends over 15 amino acids. The germline V gene has CDR1 ENHRY and CDR2 SYGVKD. The CDR3: CAISEGTGITDTQYF. CDR3 DNA sequence: TGTGCCATCAGTGAGGGGACAGGGATCACAGATACGCAGTATTTT.